The present T cell receptor (beta chain) was sequenced within a study of blood T cells in healthy people across ages. Study-level points and caveats: Estimates based on one million T cells were treated as lower bounds.

Using a J-beta primer mix together with a sample-barcoded 5' primer, a second PCR was run for roughly 7 to 12 cycles. In TCRdb, the 5' RACE reads were re-called with MiXCR into one record per CDR3 protein. The sample has roughly 1,500,000 distinct CDR3 sequences; approximately 38% are singletons. Germline CDR1 is LGHDT and CDR2 is YNNKEL (reference sequence). This CDR3 has 16 amino acids. Trimming took 0 bases from V and 2 from J, leaving 13 bases between them. Of note for this clonotype: The antigen remains unidentified.

PBMCs were isolated at a quantity of at least 6.5 million per sample. The chain employs TRBV3-1 and TRBJ1-1; the D gene is possibly TRBD1 (6 bases). The TCR comes from a woman between 18 and 29 years old in good health. The specimen was blood. CDR3 nucleotide sequence: TGTGCCAGCAGCCAAGAAGGTTTAGGGGGTAACACTGAAGCTTTCTTT. Amino acids: CASSQEGLGGNTEAFF.